This T cell receptor beta chain appears in the sequencing data of a study of sequential checkpoint blockade in melanoma. On the study more broadly: Arm A got nivolumab then ipilimumab; arm B the reverse, 1:1.

This clone was picked up one time. The treatment here: randomized to nivolumab then ipilimumab (arm A) or the reverse (arm B). None of the patients previously received DNA-damaging chemotherapy. Sorted cells were live CD3+CD8+, lacking CD19 and CD56, from PBMCs. Trimming took off 2 bases at V and 0 bases at J, with 11 bases between the two ends. The CDR3 has 15 amino acids. Germline V gene data show CDR1 as GTSNPN and CDR2 as SVGIG (reference sequence). Libraries were prepared by immunoSEQ multiplex PCR; TCRdb keeps only in-frame clonotypes and omits some of them. Altogether 12,000 to 15,000 clones are present, about three quarters being singletons, with the ten largest covering roughly 30%.

The source was CD8+ T cells sorted from blood (inferred from file names), collected from a patient given nivolumab and ipilimumab in sequence. The J gene is TRBJ1-5, the V gene TRBV30, with D possibly TRBD1 on 5 matching bases. This receptor was identified in a human donor with melanoma. The DNA of the CDR3 is TGTGCCTGGAGTAAGGGGTCAACTAGCAATCAGCCCCAGCATTTT. Protein sequence: CAWSKGSTSNQPQHF.